What follows is one TCR beta chain and its context. This sample was included in a study of response to subunit inactivated influenza vaccine. TCRdb fed the RT-PCR reads into MiXCR, producing one record per CDR3 protein. The repertoire holds around 570,000 distinct CDR3 sequences, with over 9% as singletons. The same data also contributed to another study, on T cells expressing NK-cell markers. As reported in that work: 5'RACE template switching with UMIs produced the TCR beta cDNA. NKG2C+ dominant clonotypes from over five donors made up about 1.0-8% of CD8+ T cells.

This TCR was recovered from a man aged 50 or older who received an inactivated influenza vaccine. The material sequenced was PBMCs from blood, taken on the day of vaccination.

The CDR3 loop reads CSARNPKDSNYQPQHF. The CDR3 bases are TGCAGTGCCCGGAACCCTAAGGACTCCAATTATCAGCCCCAGCATTTT. The chain joins TRBV20-1 to TRBJ1-5; D remains ambiguous. Trimming shortened V by 6 bases and J by 5 bases, and 23 bases separated the two germline ends. Germline V lookup: CDR1 DFQATT, CDR2 SNEGSKA (reference sequence). The CDR3 loop spans 16 amino acids.